This T cell receptor beta chain was sequenced during a study of cytomegalovirus exposure and HLA in healthy donors (dated by TCRdb to 2016 to 2017). About the investigation overall: In an earlier analysis of 450 to 750 of the donors, 276 Gb of sequence data and roughly 100 million unique TCR beta sequences from about 190 million T cells were reported. An early release covering roughly 580 HLA-typed donors comprised around 300 gigabases of sequencing data and approximately 85 million unique TCR sequences. Among the roughly 400 genotyped donors, approximately 81% belonged to the genetic ancestry cluster associated with self-reported Caucasian donors. The study aimed to test whether signatures of past pathogen exposure could be identified by cataloging public T cell receptors. The study used immunosequencing to profile the T cell repertoires of about 670 subjects and linked those repertoires to cytomegalovirus serostatus. Besides the first cohort of more than 650 subjects, a separate validation cohort made up of over 100 different subjects was used. High-throughput TCR immunosequencing, statistical association of individual TCRs with disease status, and machine learning were combined to predict cytomegalovirus infection status. A later analysis re-analyzed previously published TCR beta repertoires from 500 to 700 donors and added high-resolution HLA genotyping to study TCR occurrence patterns. In the later analysis, no new phenotypic data were used to find candidate immune exposures; instead, reliance was placed on TCR beta sequences and their occurrence across donors. To decide whether each TCR beta V gene segment behaved as functional or pseudogenic, an earlier analysis of over 500 of the donors relied on high-throughput TCR beta sequencing. Alongside the repertoire data, information on donor age, sex, ethnicity and CMV serostatus was compiled. Genome-wide SNP genotypes for about three fifths of the roughly 670 donors were used in a later genetic analysis, which treated that subset as a discovery cohort. Every repertoire in the discovery cohort had been generated on one and the same sequencing platform. HLA typing covered class I and class II loci at four-digit resolution. Typing coverage differed by locus: A, B, C, DRB1 and DQB1 were typed in roughly 620-640 donors, DQA1 in 522, DPA1 in approximately 600, and DPB1 in approximately 450. Roughly five DR-DQ haplotypes were handled as single units for association and clustering, since linkage in the cohort was strong. On average, over 200,000 unique TCR beta nucleotide sequences were sequenced per donor among a few hundred genotyped donors of the cohort, with 15% to 20% of those sequences being non-productive.

This clone came up once. Its antigen is unknown. Base quality data are lacking; no much larger clone is found one base away. V is trimmed back by 4 bases and J by 5 bases, and the junction contains 3 bases that no gene match accounts for. The CDR3 numbers 14 residues from cysteine through phenylalanine. The only DNA kept is the CDR3, 42 bases in frame from the first base. According to the germline V gene, CDR1 reads MNHNS and CDR2 reads SASEGT. What the authors observed across the whole study: In a later analysis, some 18,000 TCR beta sequences were associated with specific HLA alleles at a false discovery rate of 0.05. The authors suggested that the approach could potentially be generalized to other disease states and immunological phenotypes. The earlier analysis of some 560 of the donors excluded approximately 15 rarely observed V segments, including chromosome 9 orphons, because counts were too low. According to a later analysis, parvovirus B19, influenza, CMV and Epstein-Barr virus appeared linked to several top co-occurrence clusters. A few of the identified cytomegalovirus-associated TCR beta chains were confirmed in vitro to be specific for cytomegalovirus antigens. Because HLA typing was missing for some donors at each locus, association tests included only the typed subset. A total of 150 to 200 TCR beta chains were listed by the study as associated with cytomegalovirus. Cytomegalovirus status was reported to be diagnosed by the classifier with high specificity and sensitivity in both the original and validation cohorts. Only TCR beta chains were sequenced in this cohort, and the absence of alpha or paired-chain data limited detectable features. Compared with equally common non-associated chains, HLA-associated TCR beta chains in a later analysis were more clonally expanded and had lower generation probabilities. A cluster of highly shared sequence variants was judged likely to represent a technical artifact of the sequencing pipeline. An association between a missense DCLRE1C variant and V-gene and J-gene trimming of TCR beta chains was found in a later genetic analysis and replicated in an independent cohort. According to a later analysis, most CMV-associated TCR beta chains appeared to be HLA-restricted, and the HLA associations seemed to be driven largely by CMV exposure. An earlier analysis of approximately 540 of the donors showed that most TCR beta V segments appeared in productive rearrangements either about 90% or about 30% of the time, which broadly matched IMGT annotations. Because the 87-base-pair reads could not distinguish some IMGT-functional V segments, including TRBV6-2 and TRBV6-3, those segments were excluded. A further reported finding was that TCR beta sequences accurately predicted the HLA-A and HLA-B alleles for most subjects in the first cohort. The presence/absence analyses assumed that sequencing depth was roughly uniform across donors, and that assumption may not be true. In a later analysis, the rate of TCR association differed among HLA loci, with DRB1 alleles having the most associated TCRs and HLA-C alleles having the fewest. Linkage disequilibrium might explain the correlated functional status among segregating V segments, but an unknown experimental factor could not be ruled out. A later genetic analysis reported fewer N-insertions in productive TCRs among donors in an Asian-associated ancestry cluster than the roughly 700-donor mean. Most TCR sequences were seen in very few donors, while some public TCRs were found in many individuals. For the cohort, immune exposure information was limited to CMV serostatus. Assigning TCR associations to individual alleles was difficult when HLA alleles, especially DR and DQ, strongly co-occurred.

The cohort consisted of 666 healthy bone marrow donors. At the time of sampling, every cohort member was nominally healthy, though immune exposures that went unrecorded were likely present. The donor was CMV seropositive and was included in the group of around 300 seropositive cohort members. A peripheral blood sample was collected from each donor, and TCR beta sequencing was performed on peripheral blood mononuclear cells. The Qiagen DNeasy Blood Extraction Kit was used to extract genomic DNA from the blood cell samples. The library came from the immunoSEQ multiplex PCR assay. A mixture of 60 forward primers for TCR Vbeta segments and 13 reverse primers for TCR Jbeta segments was used in the multiplex PCR. The CDR3 region of rearranged TCR beta genes was amplified from genomic DNA by a multiplex PCR assay. Amplified TCR beta libraries were sequenced as 87-base-pair reads on the Illumina HiSeq System. For the original study's pipeline: A later analysis counted tens of millions of unique TCR beta chains across the 670 or so repertoires, and some 11 million of these chains were shared by at least two donors. A nearest-neighbor algorithm error-corrected the raw reads and collapsed the reads into unique sequences, merging closely related sequences to remove PCR and sequencing errors. CDR3 sequences were aligned to IMGT reference sequences to assign V, D and J gene segments. For a sequence to be retained, a match of at least six nucleotides was required to both a V gene segment and a J gene segment. Rearrangements were classified as productive when the CDR3 lacked stop codons and remained in frame with V and J, and all other rearrangements were classified as non-productive. CDR3 was defined by IMGT convention, running from the second conserved V-encoded cysteine to the conserved J-encoded phenylalanine. In an earlier analysis of around 600 of the donors, sequences lacking an unambiguous match to a single V gene segment were excluded. In an earlier analysis of approximately 560 of the donors, a V segment was called functional when productive rearrangements were above 56.7%, and segregating when the standard deviation between donors exceeded 5%. To diagnose cytomegalovirus status from the catalog of TCR beta chain sequences, a statistical classification framework was built. V and J gene assignment, in a later analysis, came from comparing TCR nucleotide sequences with IMGT/GENE-DB human TR gene sequences. In a later analysis, CDR3 sequences and most-parsimonious VDJ recombination scenarios were assigned using the TCRdist pipeline. In a later analysis, each TCR beta chain was defined by its CDR3 amino acid sequence together with its V-gene family, and reads without a unique V-gene family were excluded. In a later analysis, 450 to 600 highly shared, low-generation-probability nucleotide sequences were removed to address suspected cross-contamination and a sequencing artifact. A later analysis calculated a clonal expansion index for each public chain from normalized within-repertoire ranks of inferred template counts. In a later analysis, generation probabilities were computed using a VDJ recombination model fitted to out-of-frame rearrangements, and the results were checked against IGoR. In a later analysis, TCR-TCR, TCR-HLA and TCR-CMV co-occurrence was scored with hypergeometric tests, and a repertoire-size bias correction was applied to TCR pairs. To estimate false discovery rates, a later analysis permuted the HLA or CMV assignments 20 times. A later analysis grouped co-occurring TCRs with DBSCAN, adding TCRdist sequence similarity when clustering within HLA-allele-positive subsets. Co-occurrence clustering excluded repertoires with fewer than 30,000 or more than 120,000 public chains, plus five with anomalous nucleotide sharing. Here the immuneACCESS table is served through TCRdb, limited to in-frame sequences with V and J called. Missing clones are a known gap in these copies; in checked studies unresolved V genes cover under half, and the rest lacks a known reason. The V and J calls and the clone size are those of that table, but D and trimming were determined from the DNA. In all, the sample holds about 170,000 clones, and under 85% of those were seen once. The ten largest account for about 5% of the sample.

The sequence is built from TRBV6-1 and TRBJ2-2; 8 of the junction bases match TRBD1. The clonotype comes from a woman between 18 and 29 years old in good health and CMV-seropositive. What was sequenced was PBMCs. The DNA sequence is as follows: TGTGCCAGCAGTGCGACAGGGGAAACCGGGGAGCTGTTTTTT. It codes for CASSATGETGELFF.